This T cell receptor beta chain is from a study of blood T cell repertoires in COVID-19. Study details: Acute and convalescent COVID-19 samples came from the United States, Italy and Spain. T cells, B-cell-depleted T cells, or PBMCs provided the cDNA or gDNA that served as material.

This CDR3 is 14 amino acids long. Trimming shortened V by 0 bases and J by 1 base, and 6 bases separated the two germline ends. Germline V gene data show CDR1 as MNHEY and CDR2 as SVGAGI. Original processing notes: Amplification from reference gene primers served as the basis for estimated nucleated cell counts. Assay: immunoSEQ multiplex PCR; the TCRdb copy retains only in-frame clones and omits some. V and J calls and clone size are copied from that table; D and trimming were computed from the DNA. Of about 120,000 clones in the sample, approximately 84% were seen once. This chain uses TRBV6-5 with TRBJ1-2; the D is unclear. The sample comprised peripheral blood. The receptor was isolated from a man between 65 and 85 years old with acute or convalescent COVID-19. The CDR3: CASSYSHNNYGYTF. Here the CDR3 DNA reads TGTGCCAGCAGTTACTCGCACAATAACTATGGCTACACCTTC.